A single sample gave rise to the 25 T cell receptor beta chains below, sequenced in a study of long-term antiretroviral therapy in people with HIV. Samples were assayed with immunoSEQ v3.0 at survey level. TCRdb keeps only in-frame clones here, not all; method: immunoSEQ multiplex PCR. Altogether about 39,000 clones are present, around 88% being singletons, with the ten largest covering 3.9%. The sample in question was unsorted PBMCs, obtained just before starting antiretroviral therapy. Receptor source: a woman aged 18-29 years with HIV.

The sample holds one count of this clone. J is TRBJ2-1 and V is TRBV4-1; no reliable D call. Germline V gives CDR1 MGHRA, CDR2 YSYEKL. V gave up 0 bases and J gave up 7 bases, with 16 bases separating them. The CDR3 runs 16 residues. The CDR3 DNA follows: TGCGCCAGCAGCCAAGATGGCTCTGAGAGGCGGAATGAGCAGTTCTTC. It translates to CASSQDGSERRNEQFF.

The rearrangement uses TRBV7-3 and TRBJ2-5; D may be TRBD2 (5 bases). The CDR3 is 14 amino acids. CDR1 is SGHTA, CDR2 FQGTGA, per germline. The V end was cut by 5 bases, the J end by 4 bases, with 14 bases between. DNA for the CDR3: TGTGCCAGCAGCCCCCTCGGGAATCGAGAGACCCAGTACTTC. It codes for CASSPLGNRETQYF.

The chain carries TRBV14 and TRBJ2-3; D is unresolved. The CDR3 extends over 13 amino acids. CDR1 and CDR2 from the germline V gene are SGHDN and FVKESK. The V and J ends lost 0 bases and 2 bases respectively, with 3 bases between them. CDR3 nucleotide sequence: TGTGCCAGCAGCCAAGAACTCACAGATACGCAGTATTTT. Its translation: CASSQELTDTQYF.

The chain is built from TRBV19 and TRBJ2-7; D is undetermined. V lost 3 bases and J 2 bases, leaving 14 bases between the germline ends. Germline V lookup: CDR1 LNHDA, CDR2 SQIVND (reference sequence). This CDR3 has 15 residues. The CDR3 DNA reads TGTGCCAGTAGTATTAGAACAACTTCAGCCTACGAGCAGTACTTC. Encoded protein: CASSIRTTSAYEQYF.

The chain has TRBV19 and TRBJ2-7; 11 bases match TRBD1. The V segment lost 9 bases and the J segment 1 base; nucleotides outside the gene matches: 8. The V gene's germline CDR1 is LNHDA and CDR2 SQIVND (reference sequence). The CDR3 has 15 residues. CDR3 in amino acids: CASQFGTGGSYEQYF. CDR3 DNA sequence: TGTGCCAGCCAGTTCGGGACAGGGGGGTCCTACGAGCAGTACTTC.

V gene TRBV2 combines with J gene TRBJ2-1; the D gene is possibly TRBD1 (6 bases). From germline, CDR1 is SNHLY and CDR2 FYNNEI. The CDR3 is 16 residues long. The V gene lost 5 bases and the J gene lost 5 bases, with 19 bases spanning the gap. Written as DNA, the CDR3 is TGTGCCAGCAGTTTGGCACGGGACACATCCAACAATGAGCAGTTCTTC. Its translation: CASSLARDTSNNEQFF.

The gene calls are TRBV2 and TRBJ1-5; D is unclear. The CDR3 length is 13 residues. Germline CDR1 and CDR2: SNHLY and FYNNEI. V was cut by 3 bases and J by 3 bases, with 6 bases left in between. CDR3 loop: CASSDRVNQPQHF. The CDR3 DNA is TGTGCCAGCAGTGATAGGGTCAATCAGCCCCAGCATTTT.

This chain uses TRBV5-4 with TRBJ1-1; no clear D gene. Trimming cost V 1 base and J 6 bases, with 16 bases left between them. The CDR3 totals 15 residues. CDR1 and CDR2 (germline): SGHNT, YYREEE (reference sequence). CDR3 sequence reads: CASSLSVSKTSEAFF. Here the CDR3 DNA reads TGTGCCAGCAGCTTGAGTGTCAGTAAGACCTCTGAAGCTTTCTTT. Full variable domain (remainder filled in from reference TRBV5-4 and TRBJ1-1): ETGVTQSPTHLIKTRGQQVTLRCSSQSGHNTVSWYQQALGQGPQFIFQYYREEENGRGNFPPRFSGLQFPNYSSELNVNALELDDSALYLCASSLSVSKTSEAFFGQGTRLTVV.

This sequence joins TRBV28 and TRBJ2-1, with D possibly being TRBD2 (5 bases). Germline V CDR1 and CDR2: MDHEN, SYDVKM. V was shortened by 2 bases and J by 12 bases, with 8 bases between the two germline ends. This CDR3 comprises 11 residues. Here the CDR3 reads CASSLPSGQFF. The CDR3 nucleotides are TGTGCCAGCAGTTTACCCAGCGGGCAGTTCTTC.

The genes are TRBV9 and TRBJ2-3; D is perhaps TRBD1 or TRBD2 (5 bases each). The CDR3 is 16 amino acids. Looked up from germline, CDR1 is SGDLS and CDR2 is YYNGEE. Deletions cut 5 bases from V and 4 bases from J, with 20 bases between. The CDR3 coding sequence is TGTGCCAGCAGTTCTGACCGGGACGGGGCCCCAGATACGCAGTATTTT. This gives the protein CASSSDRDGAPDTQYF.

This clone turned up a few times. V usage is TRBV7-7 and J usage is TRBJ2-7; D call uncertain. The CDR3 totals 13 residues. The V gene's germline CDR1 is SSHAT and CDR2 FNYEAQ (reference sequence). The CDR3 DNA follows: TGTGCTAGCTCATCGGGTCCCTCCTACGAGCAGTACTTC. It is translated as CASSSGPSYEQYF. The full variable domain, its missing parts supplied by reference TRBV7-7 and TRBJ2-7, is GAGVSQSPRYKVTKRGQDVTLRCDPISSHATLYWYQQALGQGPEFLTYFNYEAQPDKSGLPSDRFSAERPEGSISTLTIQRTEQRDSAMYRCASSSGPSYEQYFGPGTRLTVT.

This clone came up a few times. V usage is TRBV5-4 and J usage is TRBJ2-1; 11 bases are a match to TRBD2. The CDR3 is made up of 14 amino acids. V gave up 3 bases and J gave up 9 bases; unmatched junction bases: 5. Germline lookup yields CDR1 SGHNT and CDR2 YYREEE (reference sequence). CDR3 sequence (DNA): TGTGCCAGCAGCTACGGACTAGCGGGCACTGAGCAGTTCTTC. The encoded protein is CASSYGLAGTEQFF.

The chain carries TRBV7-9 and TRBJ2-7; TRBD2 aligns across 7 bases. The ends lost 1 base at V and 1 base at J; junction bases unmatched: 1. CDR1 is SEHNR, CDR2 FQNEAQ, per germline (reference sequence). The CDR3 length is 14 residues. CDR3 DNA: TGTGCCAGCAGCTTAGGGGGACTATCCTACGAGCAGTACTTC. This gives the protein CASSLGGLSYEQYF.

The rearrangement uses TRBV18 and TRBJ1-4; 7 bases are a match to TRBD1. Germline CDR1 is KGHSH and CDR2 is LQKENI. CDR3 size: 14 residues. Trimming cost V 2 bases and J 12 bases; bases outside gene matches: 9. In nucleotides, the CDR3 is TGTGCCAGCTCACCAATTAACAGGGGAATAGAACTGTTTTTT. It yields the protein CASSPINRGIELFF.

This clone showed up just a few times. V and J are TRBV27 and TRBJ2-3, with 8 nucleotides matching TRBD2. After removal of 5 bases from V and 4 bases from J, the junction contained 2 bases not matched to a gene. The CDR3 runs to 13 residues. Per germline, CDR1 MNHEY and CDR2 SMNVEV (reference sequence). The CDR3 nucleotides are TGTGCCAGCAGTCCGGGACTAGCAGATACGCAGTATTTT. Protein sequence: CASSPGLADTQYF.

The chain couples TRBV28 to TRBJ1-2; D is ambiguous. Trimming cost V 3 bases and J 5 bases, with 10 bases left between them. The germline V gene has CDR1 MDHEN and CDR2 SYDVKM. The CDR3 consists of 13 residues. CDR3 sequence: CASSFSTIYGYTF. In DNA, the CDR3 is TGTGCCAGCAGTTTTTCGACGATTTATGGCTACACCTTC.

The chain uses TRBV7-9 and TRBJ1-1; D remains ambiguous. The germline V and J ends were trimmed by 1 base and 6 bases, with 12 bases remaining between them. CDR3 length equals 14 residues. CDR1 and CDR2 from the germline V gene are SEHNR and FQNEAQ (reference sequence). The CDR3 sequence: CASSLESSTAEAFF. The CDR3 DNA is TGTGCCAGCAGCTTAGAATCGTCGACGGCTGAAGCTTTCTTT.

The chain recombines TRBV14 with TRBJ1-2; 9 bases agree with TRBD1. Germline loops: CDR1 SGHDN, CDR2 FVKESK. CDR3 length: 13 residues. The V and J ends lost 3 bases and 10 bases, in that order; junction bases with no gene match: 6. This CDR3 is CASSHGQGIDYTF. The DNA of the CDR3 is TGTGCCAGCAGCCACGGACAGGGGATCGACTACACCTTC.

The table lists this clone with a count of one. The chain couples TRBV19 to TRBJ2-5, with D possibly being TRBD2 (6 bases). Trimming pared 6 bases from V and 5 bases from J, leaving 16 bases between. There are 14 residues in the CDR3. The germline V gene has CDR1 LNHDA and CDR2 SQIVND (reference sequence). The CDR3 protein is CASRRGGATETQYF. The DNA of the CDR3 is TGTGCCAGTAGGCGGGGCGGGGCTACGGAGACCCAGTACTTC.

V is TRBV2 and J is TRBJ1-3; D gene unclear. The germline CDR1 and CDR2 sequences are SNHLY and FYNNEI. Trimming cost V 2 bases and J 0 bases, with 14 bases left between them. The CDR3 contains 17 residues. Written as DNA, the CDR3 is TGTGCCAGCAGTGAAAGGAGTCAATGGAGCTCTGGAAACACCATATATTTT. Encoded protein: CASSERSQWSSGNTIYF.

This clone has a handful of counts. The J gene is TRBJ1-1, the V gene TRBV25-1; D remains unclear. Trimming took 8 bases from V and 4 from J, leaving 14 bases between them. CDR3 length equals 13 residues. Germline CDR1 reads MGHDK; CDR2 reads SYGVNS. As DNA, the CDR3 is TGTGCCAGCGTCCCCTCCCCGGCCACTGAAGCTTTCTTT. Its translation: CASVPSPATEAFF.

The chain is built from TRBV10-3 and TRBJ1-1; possibly TRBD1 for D (5 bases). CDR1 is ENHRY, CDR2 SYGVKD, per germline. The germline V and J ends were trimmed by 5 bases and 5 bases, with 18 bases remaining between them. CDR3 size: 15 residues. CDR3 coding DNA: TGTGCCATCAGTAACATAACGGGACGAAGGACTGAAGCTTTCTTT. Translating gives CAISNITGRRTEAFF.

The table lists this clone with a count of one. V is TRBV4-3 and J is TRBJ2-3, with a weak D call TRBD1 (6 bases). This CDR3 is built from 17 residues. V lost 0 bases to trimming and J lost 5 bases, with 18 bases between them. Germline V gene sequence: CDR1 LGHNA, CDR2 YSLEER. The CDR3 coding sequence is TGCGCCAGCAGCCAAGAAGGCCAGGGGCGATTCATAGATACGCAGTATTTT. This encodes CASSQEGQGRFIDTQYF.

A single count supports this clone. V and J are TRBV9 and TRBJ2-3, with D possibly matching TRBD1 (5 bases). Per germline, CDR1 SGDLS and CDR2 YYNGEE. The ends were cut back, 0 bases at V and 4 bases at J, with 12 bases in the middle. The CDR3 is 15 amino acids. DNA of the CDR3: TGTGCCAGCAGCGTAGGGGGCAGGGTGGCAGATACGCAGTATTTT. Translating it yields CASSVGGRVADTQYF.

This rearrangement joins TRBV11-2 to TRBJ1-3; D uncertain. Germline CDR1 SGHAT, CDR2 FQNNGV. V lost 4 bases, J lost 7 bases, and 8 bases lay in between. This CDR3 comprises 12 residues. The CDR3 DNA sequence: TGTGCCAGCAGCTCGGTAGGCAACACCATATATTTT. This codes for CASSSVGNTIYF.